This T cell receptor beta chain was captured in a study of cytomegalovirus exposure and HLA in healthy donors. Primers: 60 Vbeta forward and 13 Jbeta reverse. TCRdb keeps only in-frame clones here, not all; method: immunoSEQ multiplex PCR. The table has some 87,000 clones, under 85% seen once. V was clipped by 6 bases and J by 6 bases; unmatched bases: 15. Germline V gives CDR1 SQVTM, CDR2 ANQGSEA. The CDR3 runs 17 residues. The chain uses TRBV29-1 and TRBJ2-3, with 13 bases matching TRBD2. The sequenced sample was PBMCs. This receptor was obtained from a woman aged 40 to 50 in good health and CMV-seropositive. The CDR3 sequence is CSVARVLAGGRVDTQYF. The DNA of the CDR3 is TGCAGCGTCGCTAGGGTACTAGCGGGGGGGCGTGTGGATACGCAGTATTTT.